Listed below are T cell receptor beta chains from one sample, sequenced in a study of blood T cell repertoires in COVID-19. The data were produced by immunoSEQ multiplex PCR, yet TCRdb's version contains in-frame clones alone and is incomplete. The repertoire includes approximately 150,000 clones, about 88% of them detected once, and roughly 2.5% sits in the top ten. Source material: peripheral blood. All receptors derive from a human donor with COVID-19, enrolled during active disease. The donor label of this sample is uncertain. Both conserved end residues are part of each CDR3. Each record gives: V gene, J gene, D gene, clone size, CDR3 protein, CDR3 DNA. The D gene is left open where the match is weak. A row's size may be missing; if present it is once, few, many or a size class.

v_call: TRBV3-1/TRBV3-2
j_call: TRBJ2-2
d_call: TRBD2
clone_size: few
cdr3_aa: CASSQGMLAGYTGELFF
cdr3_nt: TGTGCCAGCAGCCAAGGCATGCTAGCGGGGTACACCGGGGAGCTGTTTTTT

v_call: TRBV19
j_call: TRBJ2-5
d_call: -
clone_size: -
cdr3_aa: CASGQDGSQGETQYF
cdr3_nt: TGTGCCAGTGGCCAGGACGGCTCCCAGGGGGAGACCCAGTACTTC

v_call: TRBV5-6
j_call: TRBJ2-5
d_call: -
clone_size: -
cdr3_aa: CASSFGQQETQYF
cdr3_nt: TGTGCCAGCAGTTTTGGACAGCAAGAGACCCAGTACTTC

v_call: TRBV25-1
j_call: TRBJ2-2
d_call: TRBD1
clone_size: -
cdr3_aa: CASRTGPTGELFF
cdr3_nt: TGTGCCAGCAGGACAGGGCCCACCGGGGAGCTGTTTTTT

v_call: TRBV19
j_call: TRBJ1-1
d_call: TRBD1
clone_size: -
cdr3_aa: CASSIQQGISMNTEAFF
cdr3_nt: TGTGCCAGTAGTATACAACAGGGGATTTCCATGAACACTGAAGCTTTCTTT

v_call: TRBV10-3
j_call: TRBJ2-5
d_call: TRBD2
clone_size: -
cdr3_aa: CAISPGSGRGETQYF
cdr3_nt: TGTGCCATCAGTCCGGGTAGCGGGAGAGGAGAGACCCAGTACTTC

v_call: TRBV19
j_call: TRBJ1-5
d_call: TRBD1
clone_size: -
cdr3_aa: CASRSGTANSNQPQHF
cdr3_nt: TGTGCCAGTAGATCAGGGACAGCAAATAGCAATCAGCCCCAGCATTTT

v_call: TRBV6-2/TRBV6-3
j_call: TRBJ1-5
d_call: TRBD1
clone_size: -
cdr3_aa: CASSFDDRGPIIFNQPQHF
cdr3_nt: TGTGCCAGCAGTTTCGACGACAGGGGGCCGATTATATTCAATCAGCCCCAGCATTTT

v_call: TRBV3-1/TRBV3-2
j_call: TRBJ2-3
d_call: -
clone_size: -
cdr3_aa: CASSPTWGADTQYF
cdr3_nt: TGTGCCAGCAGCCCGACTTGGGGGGCAGATACGCAGTATTTT

v_call: TRBV25-1
j_call: TRBJ1-5
d_call: -
clone_size: -
cdr3_aa: CASSESGYSNQPQHF
cdr3_nt: TGTGCCAGCAGTGAATCAGGTTATAGCAATCAGCCCCAGCATTTT

v_call: TRBV18
j_call: TRBJ1-2
d_call: -
clone_size: -
cdr3_aa: CASSFFPGTTDYGYTF
cdr3_nt: TGTGCCAGCTCATTCTTTCCCGGGACAACTGACTATGGCTACACCTTC

v_call: TRBV20-1
j_call: TRBJ1-5
d_call: -
clone_size: -
cdr3_aa: CSASEYSNQPQHF
cdr3_nt: TGCAGTGCTAGTGAATATAGCAATCAGCCCCAGCATTTT

v_call: TRBV19
j_call: TRBJ1-1
d_call: TRBD1
clone_size: -
cdr3_aa: CASRGTQGAGAFF
cdr3_nt: TGTGCCAGTCGGGGAACCCAGGGGGCCGGAGCTTTCTTT

v_call: TRBV5-6
j_call: TRBJ1-5
d_call: TRBD1
clone_size: -
cdr3_aa: CASSPGQGDQPQHF
cdr3_nt: TGTGCCAGCAGCCCAGGACAGGGGGACCAGCCCCAGCATTTT

v_call: TRBV4-1
j_call: TRBJ1-6
d_call: -
clone_size: once
cdr3_aa: CASSQVRARDRNSPLHF
cdr3_nt: TGCGCCAGCAGCCAAGTCCGCGCCAGGGATCGCAATTCACCCCTCCACTTT

v_call: TRBV7-2
j_call: TRBJ2-5
d_call: -
clone_size: -
cdr3_aa: CASSLGGRASQTQYF
cdr3_nt: TGTGCCAGCAGCTTAGGAGGGCGGGCTAGTCAGACCCAGTACTTC

v_call: TRBV6-5
j_call: TRBJ2-7
d_call: TRBD2
clone_size: -
cdr3_aa: CASSYSRLAGGQYF
cdr3_nt: TGTGCCAGCAGTTACTCGAGGCTAGCGGGGGGGCAGTACTTC

v_call: TRBV11-2
j_call: TRBJ1-4
d_call: -
clone_size: -
cdr3_aa: CASSRQGLITNEKLFF
cdr3_nt: TGTGCCAGCAGTCGGCAGGGGTTAATAACTAATGAAAAACTGTTTTTT

v_call: TRBV10-3
j_call: TRBJ2-2
d_call: TRBD1
clone_size: -
cdr3_aa: CAIRRTGDTGELFF
cdr3_nt: TGTGCCATCAGAAGGACAGGGGACACCGGGGAGCTGTTTTTT

v_call: TRBV5-6
j_call: TRBJ2-2
d_call: TRBD2
clone_size: -
cdr3_aa: CASSSWTSGGVPPGELFF
cdr3_nt: TGTGCCAGCAGCTCTTGGACTAGCGGGGGGGTTCCGCCCGGGGAGCTGTTTTTT

v_call: TRBV10-2
j_call: TRBJ2-3
d_call: TRBD2
clone_size: -
cdr3_aa: CASSESAGGPDTQYF
cdr3_nt: TGCGCCAGCAGTGAGTCGGCGGGGGGCCCAGATACGCAGTATTTT

v_call: TRBV3-1/TRBV3-2
j_call: TRBJ2-7
d_call: TRBD2
clone_size: -
cdr3_aa: CASSQGTSGSYEQYF
cdr3_nt: TGTGCCAGCAGCCAAGGGACTAGCGGGAGCTACGAGCAGTACTTC

v_call: TRBV3-1/TRBV3-2
j_call: TRBJ1-2
d_call: TRBD1
clone_size: -
cdr3_aa: CASSQLTGGDDGYTF
cdr3_nt: TGTGCCAGCAGCCAACTAACAGGGGGAGATGATGGCTACACCTTC

v_call: TRBV5-4
j_call: TRBJ2-6
d_call: -
clone_size: -
cdr3_aa: CASSPRTDGANVLTF
cdr3_nt: TGTGCCAGCAGCCCTCGGACTGATGGGGCCAACGTCCTGACTTTC

v_call: TRBV5-1
j_call: TRBJ1-4
d_call: -
clone_size: -
cdr3_aa: CASSLAGDGEKLFF
cdr3_nt: TGCGCCAGCAGCTTGGCAGGTGATGGTGAAAAACTGTTTTTT

v_call: TRBV24-1
j_call: TRBJ2-3
d_call: -
clone_size: -
cdr3_aa: CATSDWTGTDTQYF
cdr3_nt: TGTGCCACCAGTGATTGGACAGGCACAGATACGCAGTATTTT

v_call: TRBV7-7
j_call: TRBJ2-5
d_call: -
clone_size: -
cdr3_aa: CASSLTGLPQETQYF
cdr3_nt: TGTGCCAGCAGCTTAACAGGGCTACCGCAAGAGACCCAGTACTTC

v_call: TRBV15
j_call: TRBJ2-7
d_call: -
clone_size: -
cdr3_aa: CATSRDSYEQYF
cdr3_nt: TGTGCCACCAGCAGAGATTCATACGAGCAGTACTTC

v_call: TRBV5-1
j_call: TRBJ2-1
d_call: -
clone_size: -
cdr3_aa: CASSLDGPDNEQFF
cdr3_nt: TGCGCCAGCAGCTTGGATGGGCCAGACAATGAGCAGTTCTTC

v_call: TRBV10-3
j_call: TRBJ2-2
d_call: -
clone_size: -
cdr3_aa: CAISDTSGANTGELFF
cdr3_nt: TGTGCCATCAGTGACACCTCCGGGGCGAACACCGGGGAGCTGTTTTTT

v_call: TRBV28
j_call: TRBJ1-5
d_call: TRBD1
clone_size: -
cdr3_aa: CASSTGGTSNQPQHF
cdr3_nt: TGTGCCAGCAGTACAGGGGGCACAAGCAATCAGCCCCAGCATTTT

v_call: TRBV6-1
j_call: TRBJ2-1
d_call: TRBD1
clone_size: -
cdr3_aa: CASSEKTGSWGNEQFF
cdr3_nt: TGTGCCAGCAGTGAGAAGACAGGGTCGTGGGGCAATGAGCAGTTCTTC

v_call: TRBV9
j_call: TRBJ2-7
d_call: TRBD2
clone_size: -
cdr3_aa: CASSAGLAGEGFEQYF
cdr3_nt: TGTGCCAGCAGCGCGGGACTAGCGGGGGAAGGATTCGAGCAGTACTTC

v_call: TRBV5-1
j_call: TRBJ1-5
d_call: -
clone_size: -
cdr3_aa: CASSFGVDQPQHF
cdr3_nt: TGCGCCAGCAGCTTTGGAGTCGATCAGCCCCAGCATTTT

v_call: TRBV12-3/TRBV12-4
j_call: TRBJ2-3
d_call: -
clone_size: -
cdr3_aa: CASSLKATQYF
cdr3_nt: TGTGCCAGCAGTTTAAAAGCGACGCAGTATTTT

v_call: TRBV10-3
j_call: TRBJ2-7
d_call: TRBD1
clone_size: -
cdr3_aa: CAISGLRGKNSYEQYF
cdr3_nt: TGTGCCATCAGTGGTCTCAGGGGGAAGAACTCCTACGAGCAGTACTTC

v_call: TRBV16
j_call: TRBJ1-2
d_call: -
clone_size: few
cdr3_aa: CASSQSSRANYGYTF
cdr3_nt: TGTGCCAGCAGCCAATCTAGCAGAGCTAACTATGGCTACACCTTC

v_call: TRBV6-1
j_call: TRBJ1-2
d_call: TRBD1
clone_size: -
cdr3_aa: CASSEAPDRGGGYTF
cdr3_nt: TGTGCCAGCAGTGAAGCCCCCGACAGGGGAGGGGGCTACACCTTC

v_call: TRBV7-2
j_call: TRBJ1-5
d_call: -
clone_size: -
cdr3_aa: CASSPQGGINQPQHF
cdr3_nt: TGTGCCAGCAGCCCACAGGGAGGGATCAATCAGCCCCAGCATTTT

v_call: TRBV5-1
j_call: TRBJ2-5
d_call: -
clone_size: -
cdr3_aa: CASSSGTWRRETQYF
cdr3_nt: TGCGCCAGCAGCTCCGGGACTTGGAGACGGGAGACCCAGTACTTC

v_call: TRBV7-9
j_call: TRBJ1-6
d_call: -
clone_size: -
cdr3_aa: CASSLTTPFTYSPLHF
cdr3_nt: TGTGCCAGCAGCTTAACTACCCCCTTTACGTATTCACCCCTCCACTTT

v_call: TRBV7-3
j_call: TRBJ2-7
d_call: TRBD1
clone_size: -
cdr3_aa: CASSLEAGTGVNEQYF
cdr3_nt: TGTGCCAGCAGCTTAGAGGCTGGGACAGGGGTTAACGAGCAGTACTTC

v_call: TRBV3-1/TRBV3-2
j_call: TRBJ2-3
d_call: TRBD2
clone_size: -
cdr3_aa: CASSQTIAGSGSDTQYF
cdr3_nt: TGTGCCAGCAGCCAAACGATAGCGGGGAGCGGTAGTGATACGCAGTATTTT

v_call: TRBV2
j_call: TRBJ1-1
d_call: TRBD1
clone_size: -
cdr3_aa: CASSQTQGTEAFF
cdr3_nt: TGTGCCAGCAGTCAGACACAGGGGACTGAAGCTTTCTTT

v_call: TRBV14
j_call: TRBJ2-7
d_call: TRBD1
clone_size: -
cdr3_aa: CASSQSPRRTGPHYEQYF
cdr3_nt: TGTGCCAGCAGCCAATCCCCCCGGCGGACAGGACCCCACTACGAGCAGTACTTC

v_call: TRBV20-1
j_call: TRBJ1-3
d_call: -
clone_size: -
cdr3_aa: CSASTTGNTIYF
cdr3_nt: TGCAGTGCTAGTACCACCGGTAACACCATATATTTT

v_call: TRBV5-1
j_call: TRBJ1-3
d_call: -
clone_size: -
cdr3_aa: CASSNILTGGNTIYF
cdr3_nt: TGCGCCAGCAGCAATATACTAACAGGAGGAAACACCATATATTTT

v_call: TRBV2
j_call: TRBJ2-7
d_call: TRBD2
clone_size: -
cdr3_aa: CASNVGGSSYEQYF
cdr3_nt: TGTGCCAGCAACGTAGGCGGGAGCTCCTACGAGCAGTACTTC

v_call: TRBV2
j_call: TRBJ1-6
d_call: -
clone_size: few
cdr3_aa: CASSVEKNISPLHF
cdr3_nt: TGTGCCAGCAGCGTAGAGAAGAATATTTCACCCCTCCACTTT

v_call: TRBV6-2/TRBV6-3
j_call: TRBJ1-2
d_call: -
clone_size: many
cdr3_aa: CASSRAGDGYTF
cdr3_nt: TGTGCCAGCAGTAGGGCAGGGGATGGCTACACCTTC

v_call: TRBV18
j_call: TRBJ2-3
d_call: TRBD2
clone_size: -
cdr3_aa: CASSVAQREFPDTQYF
cdr3_nt: TGTGCCAGCTCAGTCGCGCAGCGGGAGTTCCCAGATACGCAGTATTTT

v_call: TRBV9
j_call: TRBJ1-2
d_call: TRBD1
clone_size: -
cdr3_aa: CASSGTGAGGLTNYGYTF
cdr3_nt: TGTGCCAGCAGCGGTACGGGGGCAGGGGGCCTGACTAACTATGGCTACACCTTC